This T cell receptor (beta chain) was identified during a study of T cell repertoires in cytomegalovirus infection. Background on the study: Shared public TCR beta signatures pointed to both CMV infection and a matching HLA type.

TCRdb independently ran MiXCR on the reads; one entry per CDR3 protein. The table includes fewer than 950,000 distinct CDR3 sequences, over 25% detected once. V was clipped by 5 bases and J by 5 bases, with 10 bases between them. Germline loops: CDR1 LNHNV, CDR2 YYDKDF (reference sequence). The CDR3 runs 12 residues. This clonotype was detected only a few times. The antigen remains unidentified. Whole-study findings and limits: Across the ex vivo response, the dominant clonotypes were HLA-C-restricted CMV-specific TCR beta clonotypes.

Sequenced here: cultured CD8+ T cells from PBMCs, sampled from culture after CMV antigen stimulation. This sequence joins TRBV15 and TRBJ2-7; D may match TRBD1 or TRBD2 (5 bases each). The clonotype comes from a human donor in good health (CMV status not recorded). Some clones in this sample may be carry-over from other donors' samples. Written as DNA, the CDR3 is TGTGCCACCAGCTTACTAGGGGACGAGCAGTACGTC. It encodes CATSLLGDEQYV.